This is a list of T cell receptor beta chains from one sample in a study of blood T cell repertoires in COVID-19. Some clones are missing from TCRdb's copy, which holds only in-frame ones; the method was immunoSEQ multiplex PCR. The sample has about 70,000 clones, roughly 84% seen once. Specimen: peripheral blood. The receptors come from a young woman with acute or convalescent COVID-19. Each CDR3 is given with its conserved first and last residue. The D gene is left open where the match is weak. Clone size is given for some rows only: seen once, a few or many times, or a class if the clone is expanded.

clone_size: -; cdr3_length: 13; v_call: TRBV14; d_call: -; j_call: TRBJ1-2; cdr3_nt: TGTGCCAGCAGCCAAGCCAGGGGTGGTGGCTACACCTTC; cdr3_aa: CASSQARGGGYTF
clone_size: -; cdr3_length: 13; v_call: TRBV18; d_call: -; j_call: TRBJ2-1; cdr3_nt: TGTGCCAGCTCACCTACGGTCTACAATGAGCAGTTCTTC; cdr3_aa: CASSPTVYNEQFF
clone_size: few; cdr3_length: 16; v_call: TRBV4-1; d_call: TRBD1; j_call: TRBJ1-5; cdr3_nt: TGCGCCAGCAGCCGCCAACAGGGGGCGGGGGATCAGCCCCAGCATTTT; cdr3_aa: CASSRQQGAGDQPQHF
clone_size: large; cdr3_length: 15; v_call: TRBV7-9; d_call: -; j_call: TRBJ2-4; cdr3_nt: TGTGCCAGCAGCTCCGGGGCTGCGGGGCGGGACATTCAGTACTTC; cdr3_aa: CASSSGAAGRDIQYF
clone_size: -; cdr3_length: 14; v_call: TRBV7-2; d_call: -; j_call: TRBJ2-5; cdr3_nt: TGTGCCAGCAGCTTACGGGGGGCCGGGGAGACCCAGTACTTC; cdr3_aa: CASSLRGAGETQYF
clone_size: -; cdr3_length: 13; v_call: TRBV7-2; d_call: -; j_call: TRBJ2-3; cdr3_nt: TGTGCCAGCAGGTACACAAGGGGCGCTACGCAGTATTTT; cdr3_aa: CASRYTRGATQYF
clone_size: -; cdr3_length: 12; v_call: TRBV28; d_call: -; j_call: TRBJ1-5; cdr3_nt: TGTGCCAGCTCCAGGGTCAATCAGCCCCAGCATTTT; cdr3_aa: CASSRVNQPQHF
clone_size: few; cdr3_length: 15; v_call: TRBV9; d_call: TRBD2; j_call: TRBJ2-1; cdr3_nt: TGTGCCAGCAGCGTTAGCGGGAGGGCACACAATGAGCAGTTCTTC; cdr3_aa: CASSVSGRAHNEQFF
clone_size: -; cdr3_length: 12; v_call: TRBV12-3/TRBV12-4; d_call: TRBD1; j_call: TRBJ1-1; cdr3_nt: TGTGCCAGCAGCCAGGGACAGGGCCGAGCTTTCTTT; cdr3_aa: CASSQGQGRAFF
clone_size: -; cdr3_length: 17; v_call: TRBV6-2/TRBV6-3; d_call: -; j_call: TRBJ2-7; cdr3_nt: TGTGCCAGCAGTTACTCGAAGTTGGGCAGCTTCTCCTACGAGCAGTACTTC; cdr3_aa: CASSYSKLGSFSYEQYF
clone_size: -; cdr3_length: 15; v_call: TRBV6-2/TRBV6-3; d_call: TRBD1; j_call: TRBJ1-5; cdr3_nt: TGTGCCAGCAGTTACTCGAGACAGGGGAGTTGGCCCCAGCATTTT; cdr3_aa: CASSYSRQGSWPQHF
clone_size: -; cdr3_length: 14; v_call: TRBV5-1; d_call: -; j_call: TRBJ2-3; cdr3_nt: TGCGCCAGCAGCATCTCTAGCGGCACAGATACGCAGTATTTT; cdr3_aa: CASSISSGTDTQYF
clone_size: once; cdr3_length: 19; v_call: TRBV7-2; d_call: TRBD1; j_call: TRBJ2-2; cdr3_nt: TGTGCCAGCAGCTTGGTTATTACGAGGAGGGACAGGGGCACCGGGGAGCTGTTTTTT; cdr3_aa: CASSLVITRRDRGTGELFF
clone_size: -; cdr3_length: 15; v_call: TRBV2; d_call: TRBD1; j_call: TRBJ2-4; cdr3_nt: TGTGCCAGCAGCCCAGAAGGGGGCGGCAAAAACATTCAGTACTTC; cdr3_aa: CASSPEGGGKNIQYF
clone_size: -; cdr3_length: 19; v_call: TRBV18; d_call: TRBD2; j_call: TRBJ2-1; cdr3_nt: TGTGCCAGCTCACCACCCATACGAGTAGCGGGAGTGATAGGCGATGAGCAGTTCTTC; cdr3_aa: CASSPPIRVAGVIGDEQFF
clone_size: -; cdr3_length: 15; v_call: TRBV6-5; d_call: TRBD1; j_call: TRBJ1-1; cdr3_nt: TGTGCCAGCAGAAGCAGGGACAGGGGATCCACTGAAGCTTTCTTT; cdr3_aa: CASRSRDRGSTEAFF
clone_size: -; cdr3_length: 15; v_call: TRBV4-1; d_call: -; j_call: TRBJ2-3; cdr3_nt: TGCGCCAGCAGCCAAGGACTAGTTTTGCCAGATACGCAGTATTTT; cdr3_aa: CASSQGLVLPDTQYF
clone_size: once; cdr3_length: 17; v_call: TRBV20-1; d_call: TRBD2; j_call: TRBJ2-1; cdr3_nt: TGCAGTGCTAGTCCTGGGACTAGCGAGACGATATACAATGAGCAGTTCTTC; cdr3_aa: CSASPGTSETIYNEQFF
clone_size: -; cdr3_length: 14; v_call: TRBV3-1/TRBV3-2; d_call: -; j_call: TRBJ1-5; cdr3_nt: TGTGCCAGCAGCCCGTCGGACAAATATCAGCCCCAGCATTTT; cdr3_aa: CASSPSDKYQPQHF
clone_size: -; cdr3_length: 15; v_call: TRBV5-1; d_call: TRBD1; j_call: TRBJ1-3; cdr3_nt: TGCGCCAGCAGCTTAACAGGGGGCTCTGGAAACACCATATATTTT; cdr3_aa: CASSLTGGSGNTIYF
clone_size: -; cdr3_length: 15; v_call: TRBV9; d_call: TRBD1; j_call: TRBJ1-4; cdr3_nt: TGTGCCAGCACAACAGGGACAGGAGCTAATGAAAAACTGTTTTTT; cdr3_aa: CASTTGTGANEKLFF
clone_size: -; cdr3_length: 14; v_call: TRBV6-2/TRBV6-3; d_call: -; j_call: TRBJ2-4; cdr3_nt: TGTGCCAGCAGTTACTCGAGGTCCGGAAACATTCAGTACTTC; cdr3_aa: CASSYSRSGNIQYF
clone_size: -; cdr3_length: 15; v_call: TRBV14; d_call: TRBD2; j_call: TRBJ2-7; cdr3_nt: TGTGCCAGCAGCCAAGTCCTGGCGGGAGGGGCCGAGCAGTACTTC; cdr3_aa: CASSQVLAGGAEQYF
clone_size: once; cdr3_length: 15; v_call: TRBV6-6; d_call: TRBD1; j_call: TRBJ1-1; cdr3_nt: TGTGCCAGCAGTATACTGGGACAGGGAGACACTGAAGCTTTCTTT; cdr3_aa: CASSILGQGDTEAFF
clone_size: -; cdr3_length: 13; v_call: TRBV7-6; d_call: -; j_call: TRBJ2-5; cdr3_nt: TGTGCCAGCAGCCCGAGGGGGCAAGAGACCCAGTACTTC; cdr3_aa: CASSPRGQETQYF
clone_size: once; cdr3_length: 15; v_call: TRBV6-2/TRBV6-3; d_call: -; j_call: TRBJ2-1; cdr3_nt: TGTGCCAGCAGTTACGGGTTTTTTGCGGGGAAAGAGCAGTTCTTC; cdr3_aa: CASSYGFFAGKEQFF
clone_size: -; cdr3_length: 14; v_call: TRBV9; d_call: -; j_call: TRBJ1-3; cdr3_nt: TGTGCCAGCAGCGTAGCAGGGTGGGGAAACACCATATATTTT; cdr3_aa: CASSVAGWGNTIYF
clone_size: -; cdr3_length: 14; v_call: TRBV11-2; d_call: TRBD2; j_call: TRBJ2-3; cdr3_nt: TGTGCCAGCAGCTTAGTAGCGGGGACAGATACGCAGTATTTT; cdr3_aa: CASSLVAGTDTQYF